One sample yielded the 18 T cell receptor beta chains listed below, sequenced in a study of cytotoxic CD8 clonotypes in ibrutinib-treated CLL. The assay was immunoSEQ multiplex PCR, and TCRdb's table has in-frame clones only and misses some. The data show roughly 15,000 clones, 80% to 85% seen once. Material: PBMCs, obtained before ibrutinib treatment. The receptors shown here come from a human donor with chronic lymphocytic leukemia.

As concerns this clone: The junction shows a germline mismatch at one end, possibly a read error. J is TRBJ2-7 and V is TRBV7-7; tentatively, D is TRBD1 or TRBD2 (5 bases each). The CDR3 spans 15 residues. Per germline, CDR1 SSHAT and CDR2 FNYEAQ (reference sequence). CDR3 sequence (DNA): TGTGCTAGCAGCTCCGGGCAGGGAGCGACCTACGAGCAGTACTTC. It specifies CASSSGQGATYEQYF.

V gene TRBV9 combines with J gene TRBJ2-7; 7 nucleotides align to TRBD1. Germline V gene sequence: CDR1 SGDLS, CDR2 YYNGEE. Losses at the gene ends were 3 bases for V and 6 bases for J; bases not matched to a gene: 12. This CDR3 is 15 amino acids long. CDR3 sequence reads: CASSGLSGTAGEQYF. The CDR3, as DNA: TGTGCCAGCAGCGGGCTCTCCGGGACAGCAGGCGAGCAGTACTTC.

This clone appeared a single time. This chain links TRBV19 with TRBJ2-1; TRBD1 is a possible D gene (5 bases). The CDR3 runs 15 residues. Trimming removed 6 bases at V and 2 bases at J, with 14 bases between. Germline CDR1 LNHDA, CDR2 SQIVND (reference sequence). CDR3 in DNA: TGTGCCAGTAGCGGCAGAAGGACAACCTACAATGAGCAGTTCTTC. Its protein is CASSGRRTTYNEQFF.

This clone has a single count. The rearrangement links TRBV28 to TRBJ2-2, with D unclear. The V gene's germline CDR1 is MDHEN and CDR2 SYDVKM. The CDR3 loop spans 13 amino acids. Trimming took off 4 bases at V and 2 bases at J, with 5 bases between the two ends. The CDR3 protein is CASSSSNTGELFF. In DNA, the CDR3 is TGTGCCAGCAGTTCGTCAAACACCGGGGAGCTGTTTTTT.

The V call is TRBV28, the J call TRBJ1-4; D ambiguous. There are 13 residues in the CDR3. Germline loops: CDR1 MDHEN, CDR2 SYDVKM. Between the trimmed V and J ends, which lost 5 bases and 13 bases, there was a span of 17 bases. The CDR3 DNA sequence: TGTGCCAGCAGTCGTTACGCGCTTGGCGGACTGTTTTTT. Amino acids: CASSRYALGGLFF.

The chain is built from TRBV14 and TRBJ1-1; weak D call: TRBD1 (5 bases). From germline, CDR1 is SGHDN and CDR2 FVKESK. This CDR3 has 14 residues. V dropped 4 bases and J dropped 3 bases, with 12 bases sitting between them. CDR3 DNA: TGTGCCAGCAGCCGCCTCGGGGGGGACACTGAAGCTTTCTTT. This encodes CASSRLGGDTEAFF.

This clone was picked up a small number of times. V is TRBV27 and J is TRBJ2-7; no clear D gene. The CDR3 spans 11 residues. V was trimmed by 10 bases and J by 5 bases, leaving 12 bases between them. CDR1 and CDR2 (germline): MNHEY, SMNVEV (reference sequence). The CDR3 nucleotides read TGTGCCATTAATTCAGGTGACGAGCAGTACTTC. This encodes CAINSGDEQYF.

This clone was observed a handful of times. The chain is built from TRBV2 and TRBJ1-2, with a weak D call TRBD1 (6 bases). The CDR3 extends over 13 amino acids. V dropped 11 bases and J dropped 2 bases, with 15 bases sitting between them. The germline CDR1 and CDR2 sequences are SNHLY and FYNNEI. This CDR3 reads CAGKTGRNYGYTF. The CDR3 region has the DNA TGTGCCGGGAAAACAGGGCGGAACTATGGCTACACCTTC.

This clone has more than one count but fewer than ten. The chain recombines TRBV30 with TRBJ1-5; D call uncertain. This CDR3 has 12 amino acids. Trimming removed 3 bases at V and 7 bases at J, with 10 bases between. Germline CDR1 reads GTSNPN; CDR2 reads SVGIG (reference sequence). The CDR3 DNA reads TGTGCCTGGAGCGAGACGGGGCAGCCCCAGCATTTT. Its protein is CAWSETGQPQHF. The full variable domain, rest sourced from reference TRBV30 and TRBJ1-5, is SQTIHQWPATLVQPVGSPLSLECTVEGTSNPNLYWYRQAAGRGLQLLFYSVGIGQISSEVPQNLSASRPQDRQFILSSKKLLLSDSGFYLCAWSETGQPQHFGDGTRLSIL.

This chain joins TRBV5-6 and TRBJ1-1; maybe TRBD1 (6 bases). The CDR3 has 15 residues. The germline CDR1 and CDR2 sequences are SGHDT and YYEEEE. V lost 2 bases and J 1 base, leaving 12 bases between the germline ends. The CDR3 nucleotides read TGTGCCAGCAGCTTACCGGGACAACAGAACACTGAAGCTTTCTTT. Translating it yields CASSLPGQQNTEAFF.

The gene calls are TRBV2 and TRBJ2-7, with D possibly matching TRBD2 (6 bases). V gave up 6 bases and J gave up 5 bases, with 17 bases separating them. Germline values: CDR1 SNHLY, CDR2 FYNNEI. This CDR3 has 14 residues. Here the CDR3 reads CASRNPPGLHEQYF. DNA for the CDR3: TGTGCCAGCAGGAACCCACCGGGACTCCACGAGCAGTACTTC.

The chain recombines TRBV28 with TRBJ2-7; D may be TRBD1 (6 bases). The CDR3 sequence is 16 residues long. Trimming left V 5 bases short and J 6 bases short, with 23 bases between. Germline CDR1 is MDHEN and CDR2 is SYDVKM. The DNA for the CDR3 is TGTGCCAGCAGTCCGCCCCCTGGGACACGCTCATCCGAGCAGTACTTC. Its translation: CASSPPPGTRSSEQYF. Complete variable domain (other parts from reference TRBV28 and TRBJ2-7): DVKVTQSSRYLVKRTGEKVFLECVQDMDHENMFWYRQDPGLGLRLIYFSYDVKMKEKGDIPEGYSVSREKKERFSLILESASTNQTSMYLCASSPPPGTRSSEQYFGPGTRLTVT.

The rearrangement uses TRBV19 and TRBJ1-4; D not resolved. CDR3 length: 16 residues. Trimming left V 3 bases short and J 0 bases short, with 11 bases between. The germline V gene encodes CDR1 LNHDA and CDR2 SQIVND (reference sequence). In DNA, the CDR3 is TGTGCCAGTAGTATTAGTGACGGAGCAACTAATGAAAAACTGTTTTTT. It specifies CASSISDGATNEKLFF. The whole variable domain, filled in from reference TRBV19 and TRBJ1-4, reads DGGITQSPKYLFRKEGQNVTLSCEQNLNHDAMYWYRQDPGQGLRLIYYSQIVNDFQKGDIAEGYSVSREKKESFPLTVTSAQKNPTAFYLCASSISDGATNEKLFFGSGTQLSVL.

The V gene is TRBV7-9, the J gene TRBJ1-2, with D possibly TRBD1 on 6 matching bases. Germline loops: CDR1 SEHNR, CDR2 FQNEAQ (reference sequence). Trimming shortened V by 5 bases and J by 2 bases, and 18 bases separated the two germline ends. This CDR3 is 16 amino acids long. The CDR3 DNA follows: TGTGCCAGCAGCCAGCAGTCAGGGGTCTCCAACTATGGCTACACCTTC. Protein: CASSQQSGVSNYGYTF.

The genes are TRBV6-5 and TRBJ2-5, with 8 bases fitting TRBD2. V lost 0 bases, J lost 5 bases, and 8 bases stayed unmatched. This CDR3 has 16 residues. Germline-derived CDR1 and CDR2 are MNHEY and SVGAGI. The CDR3 is CASSYSGSGSLETQYF. In DNA, the CDR3 is TGTGCCAGCAGTTACTCCGGGAGCGGGAGCCTCGAGACCCAGTACTTC.

The chain has TRBV7-8 and TRBJ2-7, with 10 bases lining up with TRBD1. Germline assignment: CDR1 SGHVS and CDR2 FQNEAQ. The CDR3 extends over 16 amino acids. V dropped 4 bases and J dropped 3; count of bases not matched to a gene: 9. The CDR3 is CASSSTQTGGNYEQYF. As DNA, the CDR3 is TGTGCCAGCAGCTCTACTCAGACAGGGGGCAACTACGAGCAGTACTTC.

The genes are TRBV28 and TRBJ2-7, with D unclear. Trimming removed 5 bases at V and 3 bases at J, with 20 bases between. Germline assignment: CDR1 MDHEN and CDR2 SYDVKM. The CDR3 runs 16 residues. The DNA of the CDR3 is TGTGCCAGCAGTCTCCCCCTGGTGAAGAGTGACTACGAGCAGTACTTC. This gives the protein CASSLPLVKSDYEQYF. The variable domain in full, completed from reference TRBV28 and TRBJ2-7, reads DVKVTQSSRYLVKRTGEKVFLECVQDMDHENMFWYRQDPGLGLRLIYFSYDVKMKEKGDIPEGYSVSREKKERFSLILESASTNQTSMYLCASSLPLVKSDYEQYFGPGTRLTVT.

This clone was detected only once. The chain combines TRBV27 with TRBJ2-7; tentative D call: TRBD1 (6 bases). The CDR3 runs to 14 residues. The V end lost 2 bases, the J end lost 3 bases, and 11 bases lay between the germline ends. CDR1 and CDR2 from the germline V gene are MNHEY and SMNVEV (reference sequence). CDR3: CASSLRGSVYEQYF. In DNA, the CDR3 is TGTGCCAGCAGTTTAAGGGGGTCAGTCTACGAGCAGTACTTC.